The next 29 T cell receptor beta chains were all read from a single sample in a study of post-analysis software for immune sequencing data. Study findings and constraints: In patients, TRBV5-6, TRBV5-1 and TRBV20-1 belonged to roughly five TRBV segments found more frequently than in controls.

Each TCR beta cDNA library carried unique molecular identifiers. TCRdb reprocessed the PCR reads with MiXCR, giving one entry per CDR3 protein. The table has some 260,000 distinct CDR3 sequences, 30% to 45% seen once. These receptors' antigens are unknown. The sequencing sample was made of blood. The receptors come from a girl between 10 and 17 years old with multiple sclerosis.

This clonotype was seen at least ten times. The genes are TRBV7-8 and TRBJ2-3; 7 nucleotides align to TRBD1. The ends lost 5 bases at V and 1 base at J; junction bases unmatched: 9. The CDR3 runs to 16 residues. Germline lookup yields CDR1 SGHVS and CDR2 FQNEAQ. As DNA, the CDR3 is TGTGCCAGCAGCATGAGACAGGGTCGCGGCACAGATACGCAGTATTTT. It codes for CASSMRQGRGTDTQYF. Full variable domain (rest looked up from reference TRBV7-8 and TRBJ2-3): GAGVSQSPRYKVAKRGQDVALRCDPISGHVSLFWYQQALGQGPEFLTYFQNEAQLDKSGLPSDRFFAERPEGSVSTLKIQRTQQEDSAVYLCASSMRQGRGTDTQYFGPGTRLTVL.

This clonotype came up a few times. The rearrangement links TRBV5-1 to TRBJ2-3; D uncertain. This CDR3 is built from 14 residues. Between the trimmed V and J ends, which lost 0 bases and 4 bases, there was a span of 9 bases. Germline V gene sequence: CDR1 SGHRS, CDR2 YFSETQ. As DNA, the CDR3 is TGCGCCAGCAGCTTGGAAGGGTTGGCAGATACGCAGTATTTT. The encoded protein is CASSLEGLADTQYF.

This rearrangement joins TRBV30 to TRBJ1-6; D is unclear. V gave up 5 bases and J gave up 4 bases, with 12 bases separating them. CDR1 is GTSNPN, CDR2 SVGIG, per germline (reference sequence). CDR3 size: 14 residues. CDR3 loop: CAWAFGRYNSPLHF. Here the CDR3 DNA reads TGTGCCTGGGCCTTCGGACGGTATAATTCACCCCTCCACTTT.

On this clonotype itself: This sequence may be a read error, since a much larger clone differs from it by one base. The chain employs TRBV21-1 and TRBJ2-3; the table's D call, TRBD1, has no DNA check behind it. TRBV21-1 has pseudogene status. There are 12 residues in the CDR3. CDR3 loop: CVSSRGSDTQYF. In DNA, the CDR3 is TGTGTCAGCAGCAGGGGGTCAGATACGCAGTATTTT.

This chain uses TRBV20-1 with TRBJ2-7; TRBD1 might be the D (5 bases). Germline assignment: CDR1 DFQATT and CDR2 SNEGSKA (reference sequence). The CDR3 runs to 14 residues. V lost 2 bases and J 9 bases, leaving 20 bases between the germline ends. CDR3 in DNA: TGCAGTGCTAGATCGCAGGGAATTGCAGATACGCAGTACTTC. Its translation: CSARSQGIADTQYF.

This clonotype was seen a handful of times. A read error may be the cause here, since a much bigger clone is one base away. This chain links TRBV5-1 with TRBJ2-1; D might be TRBD1 (6 bases). The better agreement between TRBJ2-7 and the DNA end casts doubt on the J call. Germline V lookup: CDR1 SGHRS, CDR2 YFSETQ. The CDR3 is 14 amino acids. The CDR3 DNA reads TGCGCCAGCAGCTTAACGGACAGCTACAATGAGCAGTACTTC. Protein: CASSLTDSYNEQYF.

Many counts were recorded for this clonotype. This chain links TRBV7-9 with TRBJ2-1; D is possibly TRBD1 (5 bases). With 6 bases removed from V and 4 bases from J, the gap between germline ends came to 22 bases. The CDR3 loop spans 17 amino acids. CDR1 is SEHNR, CDR2 FQNEAQ, per germline (reference sequence). The CDR3 here is CASSRPGPDLRYNEQFF. For the CDR3, the DNA is TGTGCCAGCAGTCGACCAGGGCCGGATCTGAGGTACAATGAGCAGTTCTTC.

This clonotype was recorded a few times. This chain joins TRBV28 and TRBJ2-5; a weak D match, TRBD1 (5 bases). V lost 10 bases and J lost 11, with 23 bases in between. Germline assignment: CDR1 MDHEN and CDR2 SYDVKM. The CDR3 spans 13 residues. The CDR3 DNA follows: TGTGCCAACTCAGGGAATCCGAGCGATGAGCAGTACTTC. Residues: CANSGNPSDEQYF.

With regard to this clonotype: Being one base from a much bigger clone, this may be a read error. CDR3 DNA: TGTGCCAGCAGCTTAGAGGTTAGCGGGAGCGCAGATACGCAGTATTTT. It codes for CASSLEVSGSADTQYF. This chain uses TRBV7-2 with TRBJ2-3; 9 nucleotides align to TRBD2. This CDR3 is 16 amino acids long. Trimming at V came to 1 base and at J to 4 bases, leaving 6 bases not matched to a gene. In germline, CDR1 is SGHTA, CDR2 FQGNSA.

The gene calls are TRBV6-6 and TRBJ2-1; 8 bases fit TRBD2. The V and J ends lost 0 bases and 4 bases, in that order; junction bases with no gene match: 8. This CDR3 spans 17 amino acids. Germline lookup yields CDR1 MNHNY and CDR2 SVGAGI (reference sequence). CDR3 DNA sequence: TGTGCCAGCAGTTACTCGGGGCGAGCGGGAGTTTACAATGAGCAGTTCTTC. This encodes CASSYSGRAGVYNEQFF.

A word on this clonotype: Sequence at one end of the junction differs from germline and may be a read error. J is TRBJ2-1 and V is TRBV7-6; 7 bases fit TRBD1. Germline CDR1 and CDR2: SGHVS and FNYEAQ. CDR3 length equals 17 residues. CDR3 nucleotide sequence: TGTGCCCGCAGCTTAGTTAGTGGGACAGCAGCTAACAATGAGCAGTTCTTC. It translates to CARSLVSGTAANNEQFF.

This clonotype was seen a handful of times. This may come from a read error, since a much larger clone is one base off. This chain connects TRBV29-1 to TRBJ2-1; the match to TRBD2 covers 9 bases. The J call may be faulty, since TRBJ2-7 better matches the DNA end. CDR3 length: 14 amino acids. The germline gives CDR1 SQVTM, CDR2 ANQGSEA. The CDR3: CSGRGGSSYNEQYF. The CDR3 DNA sequence: TGCAGCGGGCGGGGGGGAAGCTCCTACAATGAGCAGTACTTC.

In this sample, this clonotype turned up many times. V usage is TRBV6-5 and J usage is TRBJ1-2; the D is unclear. Germline CDR1 reads MNHEY; CDR2 reads SVGAGI. The V end was cut by 2 bases, the J end by 0 bases, with 10 bases between. This CDR3 has 15 residues. DNA of the CDR3: TGTGCCAGCAGTTACCTTCGGGCGTCTAACTATGGCTACACCTTC. Translating gives CASSYLRASNYGYTF.

This clonotype appeared many times. DNA of the CDR3: TGTGCCACCAGAGGACTAGCGGGAGACAATGAGCAGTTCTTC. Protein sequence: CATRGLAGDNEQFF. The chain links TRBV24-1 to TRBJ2-1; 13 positions agree with TRBD2. V trimming: 7 bases; J trimming: 5 bases; junction bases outside the gene matches: 1. Germline loops: CDR1 KGHDR, CDR2 SFDVKD. The CDR3 consists of 14 residues.

This clonotype was detected many times. V and J are TRBV24-1 and TRBJ2-5; D ambiguous. V lost 3 bases and J lost 2, with 9 bases in between. The CDR3 length is 14 residues. Germline CDR1 reads KGHDR; CDR2 reads SFDVKD. The CDR3 bases are TGTGCCACCAGTGATGGACGGTTTCAAGAGACCCAGTACTTC. It translates to CATSDGRFQETQYF.

This clonotype occurred many times. This rearrangement joins TRBV7-9 to TRBJ1-1; D might be TRBD1 (5 bases). The germline gives CDR1 SEHNR, CDR2 FQNEAQ (reference sequence). The CDR3 is made up of 14 amino acids. V was cut by 1 base and J by 0 bases, with 6 bases left in between. This chain's CDR3 is CASSLDRLNTEAFF. As DNA, the CDR3 is TGTGCCAGCAGCTTAGACAGGCTGAACACTGAAGCTTTCTTT.

This clonotype was recorded at least ten times. J is TRBJ2-1 and V is TRBV2; TRBD2 aligns across 14 bases. V lost 5 bases and J lost 9; bases outside the gene matches: 9. The length of the CDR3 is 16 residues. CDR1 and CDR2 (germline): SNHLY, FYNNEI. This chain's CDR3 is CASSPPGLAGESEQFF. CDR3 nucleotides: TGTGCCAGCAGTCCTCCGGGACTAGCGGGAGAAAGTGAGCAGTTCTTC.

In this sample, this clonotype turned up many times. The V and J genes are TRBV6-6 and TRBJ2-1; unclear D gene. With 5 bases removed from V and 12 bases from J, the gap between germline ends came to 17 bases. From germline, CDR1 is MNHNY and CDR2 SVGAGI (reference sequence). This CDR3 has 13 amino acids. CDR3 sequence reads: CASSTRYPVGQFF. The CDR3 DNA reads as TGTGCCAGCAGTACCAGGTACCCGGTGGGGCAGTTCTTC.

On this clonotype: A much larger clone lies one base from this, so it may be a read error. The V call is TRBV20-1, the J call TRBJ2-1; D is possibly TRBD1 or TRBD2 (5 bases each). CDR1 is DFQATT, CDR2 SNEGSKA, per germline (reference sequence). CDR3 length: 13 residues. Trimming shortened V by 1 base and J by 13 bases, and 17 bases separated the two germline ends. The CDR3 here is CSARAGPGFVQFF. In DNA form, the CDR3 reads TGCAGTGCTAGAGCGGGACCCGGGTTTGTCCAGTTCTTC.

Worth noting for this clonotype: This clone may be a read error of a much larger clone one base away. This sequence joins TRBV24-1 and TRBJ2-7; D is undetermined. The end of the DNA fits TRBJ2-5 better, so the J call may be wrong. Germline values: CDR1 KGHDR, CDR2 SFDVKD. The CDR3 runs 12 residues. The chain's CDR3 is CATSGPLETQYF. The CDR3 DNA follows: TGTGCCACCAGTGGCCCCTTGGAGACCCAGTACTTC.

This rearrangement joins TRBV20-1 to TRBJ1-3; D remains unclear. The CDR3 spans 12 residues. V lost 3 bases and J lost 2, with 5 bases in between. Germline CDR1 and CDR2: DFQATT and SNEGSKA (reference sequence). CDR3 in DNA: TGCAGTGCTAGGGACCCTGGAAACACCATATATTTT. This translates into CSARDPGNTIYF.

A remark on this clonotype: This may be a read error, as it is one base from a much larger clone. This chain connects TRBV11-2 to TRBJ1-2, with D possibly TRBD1 on 6 matching bases. The CDR3 contains 16 residues. CDR1 is SGHAT and CDR2 is FQNNGV in the germline V gene. CDR3 sequence (DNA): TGTGCCGGCAGCTCCCTGACGGGGGGCGCGGTATATGGCTACACCTTC. It specifies CAGSSLTGGAVYGYTF.

The chain employs TRBV20-1 and TRBJ2-3; 10 nucleotides agree with TRBD2. Germline V gene sequence: CDR1 DFQATT, CDR2 SNEGSKA (reference sequence). The CDR3 runs 13 residues. V dropped 4 bases and J dropped 4; count of bases not matched to a gene: 2. CDR3 protein: CSAKTSGSDTQYF. The CDR3 DNA reads as TGCAGTGCTAAGACTAGCGGGTCAGATACGCAGTATTTT.

This clonotype was picked up many times. The chain recombines TRBV28 with TRBJ2-1, with TRBD2 matching 9 bases. The CDR3 sequence is 15 residues long. V dropped 6 bases and J dropped 1; count of bases not matched to a gene: 4. In germline, CDR1 is MDHEN, CDR2 SYDVKM. The CDR3 bases are TGTGCCAGCAGAGGCGGGGGGGTATCCTACAATGAGCAGTTCTTC. Translation gives CASRGGGVSYNEQFF.

This clonotype turned up a few times. The chain is built from TRBV2 and TRBJ1-1; D perhaps matches TRBD1 (6 bases). The CDR3 totals 13 residues. CDR1 is SNHLY and CDR2 is FYNNEI in the germline V gene. V lost 8 bases to trimming and J lost 5 bases, with 15 bases between them. CDR3 residues: CASGRGRSTEAFF. Here the CDR3 DNA reads TGTGCCAGCGGCCGGGGGCGCAGTACTGAAGCTTTCTTT. Together with reference TRBV2 and TRBJ1-1, the CDR3 gives the full variable domain: EPEVTQTPSHQVTQMGQEVILRCVPISNHLYFYWYRQILGQKVEFLVSFYNNEISEKSEIFDDQFSVERPDGSNFTLKIRSTKLEDSAMYFCASGRGRSTEAFFGQGTRLTVV.

The chain has TRBV5-1 and TRBJ1-1, with a possible D match to TRBD1 (6 bases). Germline loops: CDR1 SGHRS, CDR2 YFSETQ. The CDR3 is made up of 16 amino acids. The germline V and J ends were trimmed by 4 bases and 0 bases, with 16 bases remaining between them. The CDR3 is CASSRGGSGMNTEAFF. The CDR3 bases are TGCGCCAGCAGCCGGGGGGGCTCGGGCATGAACACTGAAGCTTTCTTT.

There are many counts of this clonotype. The chain employs TRBV7-3 and TRBJ2-1, with D perhaps TRBD2 (6 bases). The germline gives CDR1 SGHTA, CDR2 FQGTGA. This CDR3 comprises 15 residues. With 1 base removed from V and 3 bases from J, the gap between germline ends came to 10 bases. CDR3 DNA sequence: TGTGCCAGCAGCTTAAGCGTTAGCGGCTACAATGAGCAGTTCTTC. Residues: CASSLSVSGYNEQFF.

The chain joins TRBV6-4 to TRBJ1-5; TRBD1 is a possible D gene (5 bases). This CDR3 has 13 amino acids. Trimming pared 6 bases from V and 4 bases from J, leaving 10 bases between. Germline CDR1 MRHNA, CDR2 SNTAGT. The CDR3 DNA follows: TGTGCCAGCAGGGGGCAGGGAAATCAGCCCCAGCATTTT. Translation: CASRGQGNQPQHF.

V is TRBV29-1 and J is TRBJ2-7; 11 positions agree with TRBD2. The DNA end is more similar to TRBJ2-5, so the J call may be wrong. Germline loops: CDR1 SQVTM, CDR2 ANQGSEA. CDR3 length: 15 amino acids. In nucleotides, the CDR3 is TGCAGCGGGCGACTGAGGGGGACTAGCGGAGCGACCCAGTACTTC. This gives the protein CSGRLRGTSGATQYF.